These 26 T cell receptor beta chains were sequenced from one sample in a study of blood T cells in healthy people across ages. Through a sample-barcoded 5' primer and a J-beta primer mix, a second PCR was run for 7 to 11 cycles. A single record per CDR3 protein comes from TCRdb applying MiXCR to the 5' RACE reads. The table records about 670,000 distinct CDR3 sequences, roughly 41% of them present only once. The sequenced material came from blood. All receptors come from a man older than 75 in good health.

This clonotype was seen more than once but under ten times. The chain uses TRBV20-1 and TRBJ1-4; 7 bases line up with TRBD1. Germline V CDR1 and CDR2: DFQATT, SNEGSKA (reference sequence). The CDR3 runs 14 residues. The V segment lost 0 bases and the J segment 11 bases; nucleotides outside the gene matches: 9. DNA for the CDR3: TGCAGTGCTAGAGATTCGCCAGGGGGGAGGAAACTGTTTTTT. Amino acid sequence: CSARDSPGGRKLFF.

Here the CDR3 DNA reads TGTGCCAGCAGTTTATCCGGGACTAGCCTCAATGAGCAGTTCTTC. Its translation is CASSLSGTSLNEQFF. The J gene is TRBJ2-1, the V gene TRBV27, with 9 positions matching TRBD2. Germline assignment: CDR1 MNHEY and CDR2 SMNVEV (reference sequence). The CDR3 consists of 15 residues. The J segment lost 6 bases and the V segment lost 0 bases, leaving 3 bases of the junction unmatched.

The J gene is TRBJ2-2, the V gene TRBV28; 10 nucleotides agree with TRBD1. Germline V gene sequence: CDR1 MDHEN, CDR2 SYDVKM. This CDR3 comprises 16 residues. The junction had 8 bases not matched to a gene; V was cut back by 8 bases and J by 2 bases. In DNA form, the CDR3 reads TGTGCCAGCTATAGACAGGGGGCCCTCAACACCGGGGAGCTGTTTTTT. It encodes CASYRQGALNTGELFF.

This clonotype was seen a few times. Relative to the germline gene, one junction end is altered; a read error may explain this. This sequence joins TRBV10-3 and TRBJ2-1; D remains ambiguous. Germline V gene lookup returns CDR1 ENHRY and CDR2 SYGVKD. CDR3 length equals 14 residues. The CDR3 spells CAINTPTSSNEQFF. CDR3 sequence (DNA): TGTGCCATCAATACGCCGACTTCCTCCAATGAGCAGTTCTTC.

Ten or more counts support this clonotype. This sequence joins TRBV3-1 and TRBJ2-3; 8 nucleotides match TRBD2. The V gene's germline CDR1 is LGHDT and CDR2 YNNKEL (reference sequence). V shed 0 bases, J shed 6 bases, and the junction held 8 bases outside the gene matches. The CDR3 consists of 16 residues. CDR3 DNA: TGTGCCAGCAGCCAAGATAACGGGGGGGTAGCGGATACGCAGTATTTT. This translates into CASSQDNGGVADTQYF.

This clonotype was detected a few times. V and J are TRBV29-1 and TRBJ2-7, with TRBD2 matching 14 bases. The CDR3 length is 13 residues. The V and J ends lost 4 bases and 5 bases, in that order; junction bases with no gene match: 1. Germline V gives CDR1 SQVTM, CDR2 ANQGSEA. CDR3 nucleotide sequence: TGCAGCGTTGGGACTAGCGGGAGGAACGAGCAGTACTTC. Translated: CSVGTSGRNEQYF.

The CDR3 protein is CASSQASGGSNEQFF. The CDR3 bases are TGTGCCAGCAGCCAGGCTAGCGGGGGGTCGAATGAGCAGTTCTTC. The chain is built from TRBV3-1 and TRBJ2-1, with 11 bases fitting TRBD2. The CDR3 contains 15 residues. Per germline, CDR1 LGHDT and CDR2 YNNKEL (reference sequence). The V gene end was trimmed by 3 bases and the J gene end by 7 bases; junction bases not matched to a gene: 5.

This clonotype has a handful of counts. The chain combines TRBV28 with TRBJ2-7; 8 nucleotides match TRBD1. V was pared by 7 bases and J by 0 bases, with 8 bases of the junction left unmatched. Germline values: CDR1 MDHEN, CDR2 SYDVKM. This CDR3 is 15 amino acids long. DNA for the CDR3: TGTGCCAGCACCGGGGGCGGGACAGGCTCCTACGAGCAGTACTTC. This translates into CASTGGGTGSYEQYF. Full variable domain (missing parts from reference TRBV28 and TRBJ2-7): DVKVTQSSRYLVKRTGEKVFLECVQDMDHENMFWYRQDPGLGLRLIYFSYDVKMKEKGDIPEGYSVSREKKERFSLILESASTNQTSMYLCASTGGGTGSYEQYFGPGTRLTVT.

The chain recombines TRBV5-1 with TRBJ1-1; 9 bases line up with TRBD1. This CDR3 is built from 16 residues. With V trimmed by 4 bases and J by 4 bases, 11 bases remained unmatched. Germline-derived CDR1 and CDR2 are SGHRS and YFSETQ. The CDR3 protein is CASSATGGSIATEAFF. Here the CDR3 DNA reads TGCGCCAGCAGCGCAACAGGGGGCTCTATAGCCACTGAAGCTTTCTTT.

The chain links TRBV28 to TRBJ2-3; D ambiguous. The V gene's germline CDR1 is MDHEN and CDR2 SYDVKM. The CDR3 covers 11 residues. Trimming took 2 bases from V and 7 from J, leaving 4 bases between them. The CDR3 DNA reads TGTGCCAGCAGTTTAAAATATACGCAGTATTTT. This codes for CASSLKYTQYF.

CDR3 loop: CASQITTRNWNEQYF. For the CDR3, the DNA is TGCGCCAGCCAAATAACCACTAGGAACTGGAATGAGCAGTACTTC. The genes are TRBV5-1 and TRBJ2-7; possible D gene TRBD2, 5 bases. CDR3 size: 15 residues. Germline V lookup: CDR1 SGHRS, CDR2 YFSETQ. V lost 7 bases and J lost 7, with 24 bases in between.

This clonotype was counted at least ten times. This chain joins TRBV9 and TRBJ2-1, with D perhaps given as TRBD1 or TRBD2 (6 bases each). Trimming removed 0 bases at V and 4 bases at J, with 11 bases between. There are 15 residues in the CDR3. The germline V gene encodes CDR1 SGDLS and CDR2 YYNGEE. The CDR3: CASSVASGAYNEQFF. As DNA, the CDR3 is TGTGCCAGCAGCGTAGCATCGGGGGCTTACAATGAGCAGTTCTTC.

V gene TRBV6-5 combines with J gene TRBJ2-5; 7 bases line up with TRBD2. The CDR3 covers 17 residues. V was clipped by 0 bases and J by 5 bases; unmatched bases: 12. Germline V gene sequence: CDR1 MNHEY, CDR2 SVGAGI. CDR3 amino acids: CASSYSLTSWEGETQYF. For the CDR3, the DNA is TGTGCCAGCAGTTACTCGTTGACGTCCTGGGAGGGGGAGACCCAGTACTTC.

This chain links TRBV7-7 with TRBJ2-1; D unclear. The CDR3 consists of 15 residues. V was cut by 4 bases and J by 0 bases, with 10 bases left in between. Germline CDR1 and CDR2: SSHAT and FNYEAQ (reference sequence). CDR3 sequence (DNA): TGTGCCAGCAGCTCAGGATCCAGCTCCTACAATGAGCAGTTCTTC. Amino acids: CASSSGSSSYNEQFF.

The chain carries TRBV5-4 and TRBJ2-7; perhaps TRBD1 as D (7 bases). The CDR3 runs to 14 residues. The germline V gene encodes CDR1 SGHNT and CDR2 YYREEE (reference sequence). V was cut by 5 bases and J by 3 bases, with 15 bases left in between. DNA of the CDR3: TGTGCCAGCAGTTCGACTAGGGGGCTCTACGAGCAGTACTTC. Translating gives CASSSTRGLYEQYF.

J is TRBJ1-1 and V is TRBV7-2; TRBD1 agrees at 7 bases. The V gene's germline CDR1 is SGHTA and CDR2 FQGNSA. This CDR3 contains 15 residues. Germline trimming cut 2 bases from V and 6 bases from J; bases unmatched to any gene: 9. The chain's CDR3 is CASSLLVGGGPEAFF. The DNA for the CDR3 is TGTGCCAGCAGCTTACTGGTAGGAGGGGGCCCTGAAGCTTTCTTT.

There are a few counts of this clonotype. The CDR3 loop is CASSLGPTSSSYEQYF. The CDR3 DNA sequence: TGCGCCAGCAGCTTGGGTCCCACGTCGAGCTCCTACGAGCAGTACTTC. The chain couples TRBV5-1 to TRBJ2-7; D not certain. Germline CDR1 and CDR2: SGHRS and YFSETQ. V dropped 0 bases and J dropped 0 bases, with 13 bases sitting between them. The CDR3 runs 16 residues.

This chain joins TRBV29-1 and TRBJ1-4; 9 bases align to TRBD1. CDR3 length: 13 residues. Germline CDR1 reads SQVTM; CDR2 reads ANQGSEA. Germline trimming cut 6 bases from V and 7 bases from J; bases unmatched to any gene: 6. CDR3 coding DNA: TGCAGCGTCGCCGGGACAGGGCTTGAAAAACTGTTTTTT. Its translation is CSVAGTGLEKLFF.

The chain joins TRBV15 to TRBJ1-1; TRBD1 might be the D (6 bases). With 0 bases removed from V and 3 bases from J, the gap between germline ends came to 11 bases. This CDR3 is built from 15 residues. Germline CDR1 LNHNV, CDR2 YYDKDF (reference sequence). The DNA of the CDR3 is TGTGCCACCAGCAGAGATAGGGGGGGAGACACTGAAGCTTTCTTT. Residues: CATSRDRGGDTEAFF.

This clonotype was seen a few times. The CDR3 DNA reads as TGTGCCAGCAGCCCAACTGGGCGGGCCGGGCGTCAGCCCCAGCATTTT. Amino acids: CASSPTGRAGRQPQHF. The J gene is TRBJ1-5, the V gene TRBV21-1. TRBV21-1 is a documented pseudogene. The CDR3 is 16 amino acids.

This clonotype turned up a few times. The J gene is TRBJ2-3, the V gene TRBV12-3 or TRBV12-4; 14 nucleotides line up with TRBD2. V was pared by 3 bases and J by 6 bases, with 2 bases of the junction left unmatched. The CDR3 is made up of 15 amino acids. In DNA form, the CDR3 reads TGTGCCAGCAGTTTTTGGACTAGCGGGGGGGATACGCAGTATTTT. Its protein product is CASSFWTSGGDTQYF.

This clonotype was seen just once. This sequence joins TRBV21-1 and TRBJ2-1; the table's D call, TRBD2, was not checked against the DNA. TRBV21-1 is a known pseudogene. The CDR3 has 17 amino acids. DNA for the CDR3: TGTGCCAGCAGCGGGCAAGAGCTAGCGGATTGGGGCGATGAGCAGTTCTTC. Amino acid sequence: CASSGQELADWGDEQFF.

This clonotype was recorded only once. The CDR3 ends on some other residue instead of the conserved phenylalanine or tryptophan, so this is likely a read error. The CDR3 region has the DNA TGTGCCAGCAGAGTTACCTCCTACGAGCAGTACTTA. The encoded protein is CASRVTSYEQYL. The J gene is TRBJ2-7, the V gene TRBV2; D remains unclear. V lost 6 bases and J 0 bases, leaving 6 bases between the germline ends. The CDR3 contains 12 residues. In germline, CDR1 is SNHLY, CDR2 FYNNEI.

This chain joins TRBV2 and TRBJ1-5, with D possibly matching TRBD1 (6 bases). Trimming took 1 base from V and 6 from J, leaving 13 bases between them. The CDR3 runs 15 residues. Germline-derived CDR1 and CDR2 are SNHLY and FYNNEI. The CDR3 loop is CASSEGQGRSQPQHF. CDR3 bases: TGTGCCAGCAGTGAAGGTCAGGGGAGGAGTCAGCCCCAGCATTTT. Full variable domain (missing parts from reference TRBV2 and TRBJ1-5): EPEVTQTPSHQVTQMGQEVILRCVPISNHLYFYWYRQILGQKVEFLVSFYNNEISEKSEIFDDQFSVERPDGSNFTLKIRSTKLEDSAMYFCASSEGQGRSQPQHFGDGTRLSIL.

This clonotype was detected only a few times. The chain is built from TRBV7-2 and TRBJ2-5, with 7 positions matching TRBD2. Losses at the gene ends were 1 base for V and 3 bases for J; bases not matched to a gene: 8. The CDR3 has 16 residues. The germline V gene encodes CDR1 SGHTA and CDR2 FQGNSA. CDR3 loop: CASSLERLGREETQYF. Here the CDR3 DNA reads TGTGCCAGCAGCTTAGAGCGCCTAGGGAGGGAAGAGACCCAGTACTTC. The full variable domain, its missing parts supplied by reference TRBV7-2 and TRBJ2-5, is GAGVSQSPSNKVTEKGKDVELRCDPISGHTALYWYRQSLGQGLEFLIYFQGNSAPDKSGLPSDRFSAERTGGSVSTLTIQRTQQEDSAVYLCASSLERLGREETQYFGPGTRLLVL.

The rearrangement joins TRBV6-2 or TRBV6-3 to TRBJ2-5; TRBD1 aligns across 8 bases. The J call is in doubt because the DNA end fits TRBJ2-7 better. The CDR3 consists of 15 residues. Germline V gives CDR1 MNHEY, CDR2 SVGEGT. As DNA, the CDR3 is TGTGCCAGCAATTGGGGAACGACAGGGGAATACGAGCAGTACTTC. Its translation is CASNWGTTGEYEQYF.